One sample yielded the 14 T cell receptor beta chains listed below, sequenced in a study of cytotoxic CD8 clonotypes in ibrutinib-treated CLL. Sequencing used immunoSEQ multiplex PCR; TCRdb keeps in-frame clones, though not all of them. This table holds about 300,000 clones, roughly four fifths found once. This material consisted of PBMCs, taken at disease progression, from a patient treated with ibrutinib. The receptors shown here come from a human donor with chronic lymphocytic leukemia.

V gene TRBV5-1 combines with J gene TRBJ2-7, with TRBD1 matching 8 bases. There are 14 residues in the CDR3. CDR1 and CDR2 (germline): SGHRS, YFSETQ. After removal of 2 bases from V and 2 bases from J, the junction contained 3 bases not matched to a gene. CDR3 sequence reads: CASSFADRAYEQYF. The DNA for the CDR3 is TGCGCCAGCAGCTTCGCGGACAGGGCCTACGAGCAGTACTTC.

The gene calls are TRBV23-1 and TRBJ2-1, with TRBD2 matching 11 bases. TRBV23-1 belongs to the ORF category, with a function that is uncertain. V lost 5 bases and J lost 8; bases outside the gene matches: 5. The CDR3 consists of 14 residues. The CDR3 region has the DNA TGCGCCAGCAGTACTAGCGGGAGTCGAGATGAGCAGTTCTTC. Residues: CASSTSGSRDEQFF.

This clone appeared a few times. The V gene is TRBV28, the J gene TRBJ2-7, with TRBD2 as a possible D gene (6 bases). The CDR3 has 14 amino acids. Trimming removed 5 bases from V and 2 bases from J, with 13 bases in between. Germline CDR1 and CDR2: MDHEN and SYDVKM. CDR3 bases: TGTGCCAGCAGTCAAGGAGGGGACCCCTACGAGCAGTACTTC. Translated: CASSQGGDPYEQYF.

The CDR3 sequence: CASSQSGSAEQYF. Here the CDR3 DNA reads TGCGCCAGCAGTCAATCGGGGAGTGCCGAGCAGTACTTC. This chain links TRBV23-1 with TRBJ2-7, with D possibly matching TRBD2 (5 bases). TRBV23-1 is placed among ORFs of uncertain function. This CDR3 has 13 amino acids. Trimming took off 0 bases at V and 6 bases at J, with 9 bases between the two ends.

The V call is TRBV7-3, the J call TRBJ2-5; D may be TRBD1 (5 bases). The V end was cut by 1 base, the J end by 5 bases, with 17 bases between. This CDR3 has 16 amino acids. CDR1 and CDR2 (germline): SGHTA, FQGTGA. This CDR3 reads CASSLKPRAHGETQYF. In DNA, the CDR3 is TGTGCCAGCAGCTTAAAGCCCAGGGCCCATGGGGAGACCCAGTACTTC.

This clone was counted a few times. V gene TRBV6-5 combines with J gene TRBJ2-7; D uncertain. Germline CDR1 and CDR2: MNHEY and SVGAGI. The CDR3 runs 12 residues. Trimming stripped 5 bases from V and 4 bases from J, with 9 bases between. Here the CDR3 DNA reads TGTGCCAGCAGTCGCGGAACTTACGAGCAGTACTTC. Its translation is CASSRGTYEQYF.

Here the CDR3 reads CASSRQFGEQYF. CDR3 coding DNA: TGTGCCAGCAGCCGACAGTTCGGTGAGCAGTACTTC. The rearrangement uses TRBV27 and TRBJ2-7, with TRBD1 as a possible D gene (5 bases). The germline gives CDR1 MNHEY, CDR2 SMNVEV (reference sequence). V was clipped by 6 bases and J by 7 bases, with 13 bases between them. This CDR3 is 12 amino acids long.

The rearrangement joins TRBV9 to TRBJ1-6; D not resolved. The V end was cut by 3 bases, the J end by 9 bases, with 7 bases between. Germline V gene lookup returns CDR1 SGDLS and CDR2 YYNGEE. The CDR3 contains 12 residues. This CDR3 reads CASSAGGSPLHF. CDR3 DNA: TGTGCCAGCAGCGCGGGAGGTTCACCCCTCCACTTT.

This sequence joins TRBV28 and TRBJ2-7; unclear D gene. Per the germline V gene, CDR1 is MDHEN and CDR2 is SYDVKM. Trimming removed 4 bases at V and 5 bases at J, with 3 bases between. The CDR3 runs 10 residues. CDR3 sequence: CASSSHEQYF. DNA for the CDR3: TGTGCCAGCAGTTCGCACGAGCAGTACTTC.

The chain carries TRBV6-6 and TRBJ2-7, with TRBD2 matching over 9 bases. V lost 7 bases, J lost 1 base, and 8 bases stayed unmatched. The CDR3 has 15 residues. Germline CDR1 is MNHNY and CDR2 is SVGAGI (reference sequence). The CDR3 region has the DNA TGTGCCAGCAAAATAGCGGGGGCCCCATCCTACGAGCAGTACTTC. Its protein is CASKIAGAPSYEQYF.

The sample holds one count of this clone. The V call is TRBV6-6, the J call TRBJ1-6; 9 nucleotides match TRBD1. This CDR3 contains 15 residues. From germline, CDR1 is MNHNY and CDR2 SVGAGI (reference sequence). V dropped 4 bases and J dropped 12; count of bases not matched to a gene: 10. For the CDR3, the DNA is TGTGCCAGCAGTTCGGGACAGGGCTTTTTGAGACCCCTCCACTTT. This translates into CASSSGQGFLRPLHF.

The sample holds a few counts of this clone. This chain links TRBV5-1 with TRBJ2-7; no clear D. The germline V gene has CDR1 SGHRS and CDR2 YFSETQ. Between the trimmed V and J ends, which lost 1 base and 4 bases, there was a span of 12 bases. The CDR3 extends over 14 amino acids. CDR3 amino acids: CASSLTTLRYEQYF. As DNA, the CDR3 is TGCGCCAGCAGCTTGACTACTCTTCGGTACGAGCAGTACTTC. Together with reference TRBV5-1 and TRBJ2-7, the CDR3 gives the full variable domain: KAGVTQTPRYLIKTRGQQVTLSCSPISGHRSVSWYQQTPGQGLQFLFEYFSETQRNKGNFPGRFSGRQFSNSRSEMNVSTLELGDSALYLCASSLTTLRYEQYFGPGTRLTVT.

J is TRBJ2-6 and V is TRBV9; 10 bases are a match to TRBD2. CDR1 and CDR2 (germline): SGDLS, YYNGEE. This CDR3 region has 20 residues. V trimming: 0 bases; J trimming: 0 bases; junction bases outside the gene matches: 9. The CDR3 loop is CASSVVLAGVDHSGANVLTF. The CDR3 region has the DNA TGTGCCAGCAGCGTAGTCCTAGCGGGAGTAGACCACTCTGGGGCCAACGTCCTGACTTTC.

This sequence joins TRBV5-8 and TRBJ2-3; no reliable D call. Germline V gene lookup returns CDR1 SGHTS and CDR2 YDEGEE. The CDR3 runs to 16 residues. Trimming pared 0 bases from V and 1 base from J, leaving 12 bases between. The CDR3 DNA reads TGTGCCAGCAGCTTGGAACTCTTGAAGGGCACAGATACGCAGTATTTT. It yields the protein CASSLELLKGTDTQYF.